Listed below are T cell receptor beta chains from one sample, sequenced in a study of spatial heterogeneity in lung cancer. TCRdb reanalysed the 5' RACE reads using MiXCR and keeps one entry per CDR3 protein. The sample lists 89,000 or so distinct CDR3 sequences; approximately 21% were seen once. The sample in question was PBMCs, obtained at surgery. These receptors were collected from a male donor with early-stage non-small cell lung cancer. Each CDR3 is given without its conserved first and last residue.

v_gene	j_gene	CDR3aa
TRBV6-2/TRBV6-3	TRBJ2-7	ASSPPGQGYYEQY
TRBV3-1	TRBJ1-3	ASSQEGGRSGNTIY
TRBV4-1	TRBJ2-7	ASSPTGSPYEQY
TRBV15	TRBJ2-2	ATSRDVPGTGELF
TRBV12-3/TRBV12-4	TRBJ1-3	ASSLNPSGNTIY
TRBV28	TRBJ2-1	ASSLEGAGNEQF
TRBV7-3	TRBJ1-1	ASSLNRDNTEAF
TRBV20-1	TRBJ2-7	SARNPGQGYEQY
TRBV29-1	TRBJ1-4	SVASDRDEKLF
TRBV3-1	TRBJ2-2	ASSRVRGQDTGELF
TRBV11-3	TRBJ1-3	ASSKSPGQGTNTIY
TRBV28	TRBJ1-1	ASTLAPGGNTEAF
TRBV5-1	TRBJ1-6	ASSLVDERNSPLH
TRBV20-1	TRBJ1-2	SAPRGAQGARGYT
TRBV6-5	TRBJ2-2	ASRIWAGRSNTGELF
TRBV6-6	TRBJ2-5	ASSYWAGYYQETQY